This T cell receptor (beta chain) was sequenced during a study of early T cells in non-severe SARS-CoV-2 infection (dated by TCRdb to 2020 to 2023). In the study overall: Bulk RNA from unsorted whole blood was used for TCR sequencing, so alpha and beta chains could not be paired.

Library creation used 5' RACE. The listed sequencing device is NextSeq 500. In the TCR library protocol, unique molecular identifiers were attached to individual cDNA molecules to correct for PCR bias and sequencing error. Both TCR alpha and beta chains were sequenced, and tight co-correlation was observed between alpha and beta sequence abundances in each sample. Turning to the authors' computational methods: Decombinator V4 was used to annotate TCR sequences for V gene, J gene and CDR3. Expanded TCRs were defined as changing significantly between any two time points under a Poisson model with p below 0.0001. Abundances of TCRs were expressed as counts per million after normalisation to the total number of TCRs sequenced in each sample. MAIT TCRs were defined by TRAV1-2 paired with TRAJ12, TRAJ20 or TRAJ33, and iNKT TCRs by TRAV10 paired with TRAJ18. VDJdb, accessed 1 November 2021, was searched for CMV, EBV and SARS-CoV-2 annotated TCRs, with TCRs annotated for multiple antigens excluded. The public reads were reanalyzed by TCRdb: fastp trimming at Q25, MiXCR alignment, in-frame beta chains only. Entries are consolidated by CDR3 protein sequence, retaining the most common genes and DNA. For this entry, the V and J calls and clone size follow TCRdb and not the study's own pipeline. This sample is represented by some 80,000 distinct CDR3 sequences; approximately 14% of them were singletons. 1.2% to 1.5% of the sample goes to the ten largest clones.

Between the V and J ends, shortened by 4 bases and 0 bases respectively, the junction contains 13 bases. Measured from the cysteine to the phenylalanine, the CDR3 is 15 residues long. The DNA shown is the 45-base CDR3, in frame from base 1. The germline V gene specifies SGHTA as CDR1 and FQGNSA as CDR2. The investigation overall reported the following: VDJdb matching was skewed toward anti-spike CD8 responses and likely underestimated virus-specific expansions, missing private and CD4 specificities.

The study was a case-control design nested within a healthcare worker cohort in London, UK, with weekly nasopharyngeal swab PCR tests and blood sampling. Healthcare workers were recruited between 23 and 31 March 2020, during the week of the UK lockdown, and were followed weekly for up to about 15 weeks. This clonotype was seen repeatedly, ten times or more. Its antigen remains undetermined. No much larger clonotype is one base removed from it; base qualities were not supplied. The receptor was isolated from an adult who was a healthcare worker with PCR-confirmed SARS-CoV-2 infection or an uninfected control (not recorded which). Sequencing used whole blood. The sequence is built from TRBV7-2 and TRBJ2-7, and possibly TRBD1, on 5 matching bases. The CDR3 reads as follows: CASSSLGRSSYEQYF. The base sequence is TGTGCCAGCAGCTCACTGGGGCGCAGCTCCTACGAGCAGTACTTC.